This paragraph covers one T cell receptor beta chain sequence. Its antigen is unidentified. It was with 60 Vbeta and 13 Jbeta primers that the PCR ran. The data were produced by immunoSEQ multiplex PCR, yet TCRdb's version contains in-frame clones alone and is incomplete. There are around 45,000 clones in the sample, with roughly a sixth held by the top ten. Per the germline V gene, CDR1 is KGHSH and CDR2 is LQKENI. The CDR3 loop spans 17 amino acids. Germline trimming cut 6 bases from V and 1 base from J; bases unmatched to any gene: 13. The data belong to a study of cytomegalovirus exposure and HLA in healthy donors. Study-wide results and limits: With high specificity and sensitivity, the classifier reportedly diagnosed cytomegalovirus status.

This sequence originates from a male donor in good health and CMV-seronegative. This sequence joins TRBV18 and TRBJ1-1; 8 bases agree with TRBD1. What was sequenced was PBMCs. The CDR3 bases are TGTGCCAGCTCTCAGCGACAGGGGTCAACCGGGAACACTGAAGCTTTCTTT. This sequence encodes CASSQRQGSTGNTEAFF.